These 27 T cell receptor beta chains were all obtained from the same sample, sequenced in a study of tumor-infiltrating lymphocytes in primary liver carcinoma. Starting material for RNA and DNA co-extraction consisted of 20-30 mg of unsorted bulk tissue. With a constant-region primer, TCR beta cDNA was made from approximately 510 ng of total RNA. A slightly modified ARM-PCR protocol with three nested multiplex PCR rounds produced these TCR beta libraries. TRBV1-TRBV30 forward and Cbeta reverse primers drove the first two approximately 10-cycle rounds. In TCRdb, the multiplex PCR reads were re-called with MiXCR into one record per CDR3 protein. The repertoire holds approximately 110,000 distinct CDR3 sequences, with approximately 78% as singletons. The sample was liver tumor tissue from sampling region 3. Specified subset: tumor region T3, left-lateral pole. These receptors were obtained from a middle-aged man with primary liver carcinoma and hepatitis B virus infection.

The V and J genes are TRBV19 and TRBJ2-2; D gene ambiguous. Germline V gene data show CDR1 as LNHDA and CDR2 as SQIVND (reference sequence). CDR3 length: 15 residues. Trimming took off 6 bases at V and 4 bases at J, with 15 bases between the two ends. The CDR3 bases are TGTGCCAGTAGAGGTGGCGCAACGCCCACCGGGGAGCTGTTTTTT. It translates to CASRGGATPTGELFF.

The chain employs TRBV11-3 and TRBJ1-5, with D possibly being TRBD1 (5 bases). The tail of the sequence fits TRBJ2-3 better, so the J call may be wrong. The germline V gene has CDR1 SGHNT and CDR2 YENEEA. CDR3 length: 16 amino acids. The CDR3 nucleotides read TGTGCCAGCAGCCTAAAAGGGGAACTTACGAATCAGCCCCAGTATTTT. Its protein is CASSLKGELTNQPQYF.

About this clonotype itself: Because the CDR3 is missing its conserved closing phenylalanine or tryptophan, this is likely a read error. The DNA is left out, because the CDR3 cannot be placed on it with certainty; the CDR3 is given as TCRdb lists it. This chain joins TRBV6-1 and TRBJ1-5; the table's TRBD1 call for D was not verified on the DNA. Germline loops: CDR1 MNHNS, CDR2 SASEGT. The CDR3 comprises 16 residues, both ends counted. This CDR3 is CASNPQGLTLNQPQHL.

The DNA of the CDR3 is TGTGCCAGCAGCGAGGACAGGCTGGAAGAACAGTACTTC. This translates into CASSEDRLEEQYF. The V and J genes are TRBV11-2 and TRBJ2-7, with TRBD1 identical over 7 bases. CDR1 is SGHAT, CDR2 FQNNGV, per germline. Trimming removed 5 bases from V and 10 bases from J; junction bases left unmatched: 11. This CDR3 is built from 13 residues.

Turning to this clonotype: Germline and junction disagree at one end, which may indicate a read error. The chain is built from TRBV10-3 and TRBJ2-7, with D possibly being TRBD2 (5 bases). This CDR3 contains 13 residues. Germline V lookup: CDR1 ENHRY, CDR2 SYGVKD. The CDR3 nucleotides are TGTACCATCAGTGGACCGGGGAAGCACGAGCAGTGCTTC. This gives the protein CTISGPGKHEQCF.

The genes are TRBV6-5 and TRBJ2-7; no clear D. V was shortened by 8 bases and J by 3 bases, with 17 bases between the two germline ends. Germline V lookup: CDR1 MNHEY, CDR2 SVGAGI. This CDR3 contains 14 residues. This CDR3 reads CASCPGKGRYEQYF. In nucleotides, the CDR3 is TGTGCCAGCTGTCCTGGGAAAGGACGCTACGAGCAGTACTTC.

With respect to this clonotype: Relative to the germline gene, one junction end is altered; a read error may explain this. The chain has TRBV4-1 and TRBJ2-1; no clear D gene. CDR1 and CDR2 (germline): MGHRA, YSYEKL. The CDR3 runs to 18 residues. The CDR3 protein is CASSQDPQRGPTDNKQFF. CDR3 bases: TGCGCCAGCAGCCAAGATCCCCAACGAGGTCCCACCGACAATAAGCAGTTCTTC.

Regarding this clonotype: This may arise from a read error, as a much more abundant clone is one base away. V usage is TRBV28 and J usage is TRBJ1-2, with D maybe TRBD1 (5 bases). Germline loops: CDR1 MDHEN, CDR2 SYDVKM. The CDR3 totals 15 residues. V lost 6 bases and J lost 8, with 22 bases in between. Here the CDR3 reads CASRPSDKGVGGYTF. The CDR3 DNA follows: TGTGCCAGCAGACCCTCGGACAAGGGTGTGGGGGGCTACACCTTC.

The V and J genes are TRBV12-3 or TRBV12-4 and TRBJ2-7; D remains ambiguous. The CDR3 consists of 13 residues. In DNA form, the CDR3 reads TGTGGTAGCAGTTACACCCGTTCCTACGAGCAGTACTTC. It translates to CGSSYTRSYEQYF.

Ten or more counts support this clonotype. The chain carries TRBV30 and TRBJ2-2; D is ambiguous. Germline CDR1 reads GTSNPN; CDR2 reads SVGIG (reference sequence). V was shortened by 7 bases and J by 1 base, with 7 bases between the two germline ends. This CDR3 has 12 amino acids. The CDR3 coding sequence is TGTGCCTCGGAGCGGAACACCGGGGAGCTGTTTTTT. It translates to CASERNTGELFF. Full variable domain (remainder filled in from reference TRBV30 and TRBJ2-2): SQTIHQWPATLVQPVGSPLSLECTVEGTSNPNLYWYRQAAGRGLQLLFYSVGIGQISSEVPQNLSASRPQDRQFILSSKKLLLSDSGFYLCASERNTGELFFGEGSRLTVL.

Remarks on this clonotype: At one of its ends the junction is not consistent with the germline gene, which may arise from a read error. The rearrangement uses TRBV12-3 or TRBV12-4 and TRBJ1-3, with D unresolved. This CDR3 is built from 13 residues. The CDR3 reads CVSTENSGNTIYF. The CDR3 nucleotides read TGTGTCAGCACTGAGAACTCTGGAAACACCATATATTTT.

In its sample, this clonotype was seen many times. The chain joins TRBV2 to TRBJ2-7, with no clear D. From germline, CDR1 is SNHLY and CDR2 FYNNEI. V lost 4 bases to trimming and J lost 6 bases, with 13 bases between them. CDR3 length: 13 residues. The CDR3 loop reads CASSAPGKGEQYF. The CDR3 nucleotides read TGTGCCAGCAGTGCTCCGGGCAAGGGCGAGCAGTACTTC.

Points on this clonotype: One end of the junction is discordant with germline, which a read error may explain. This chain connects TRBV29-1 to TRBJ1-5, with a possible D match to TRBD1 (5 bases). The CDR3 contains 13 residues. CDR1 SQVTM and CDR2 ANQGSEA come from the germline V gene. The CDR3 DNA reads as TGCAGTGTTGTTAGACAGATCGATCAGCCCCAGCATTTT. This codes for CSVVRQIDQPQHF.

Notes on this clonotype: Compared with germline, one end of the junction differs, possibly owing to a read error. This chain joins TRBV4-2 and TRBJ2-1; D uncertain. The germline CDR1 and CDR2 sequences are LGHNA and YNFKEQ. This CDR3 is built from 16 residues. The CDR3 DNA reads TGTGCCAGCAGGCAAGCTAGTGGAGTCTCCTACAATGAGCAGTTCTTC. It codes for CASRQASGVSYNEQFF.

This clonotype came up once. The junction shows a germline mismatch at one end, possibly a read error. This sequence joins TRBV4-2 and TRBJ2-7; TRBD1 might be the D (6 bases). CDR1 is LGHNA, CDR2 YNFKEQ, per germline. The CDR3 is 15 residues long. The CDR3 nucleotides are TGTGCCAGCAGCCAAGATAGCGAGAGGGACAACGAGCATTACTTC. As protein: CASSQDSERDNEHYF.

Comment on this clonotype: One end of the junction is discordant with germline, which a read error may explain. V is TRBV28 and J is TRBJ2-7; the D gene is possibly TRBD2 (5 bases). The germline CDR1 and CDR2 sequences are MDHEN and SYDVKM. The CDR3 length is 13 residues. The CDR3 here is CAGSGIRPRNQYF. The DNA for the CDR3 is TGTGCCGGCAGCGGTATTAGGCCACGCAATCAGTACTTC.

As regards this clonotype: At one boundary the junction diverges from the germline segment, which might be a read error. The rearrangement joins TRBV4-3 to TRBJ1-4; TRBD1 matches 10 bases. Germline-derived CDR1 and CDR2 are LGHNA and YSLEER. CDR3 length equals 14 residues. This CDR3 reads CASSRGQGGEELFF. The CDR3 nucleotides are TGTGCCAGCAGCCGCGGACAGGGGGGAGAAGAACTGTTTTTT.

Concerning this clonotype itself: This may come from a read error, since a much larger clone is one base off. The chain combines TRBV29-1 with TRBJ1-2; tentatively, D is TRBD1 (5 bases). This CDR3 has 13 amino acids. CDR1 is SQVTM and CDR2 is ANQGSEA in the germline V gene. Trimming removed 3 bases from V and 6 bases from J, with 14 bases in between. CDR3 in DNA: TGCAGCGTTGACCGGGGGAGCCTAAATGGCTACACCTTC. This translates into CSVDRGSLNGYTF.

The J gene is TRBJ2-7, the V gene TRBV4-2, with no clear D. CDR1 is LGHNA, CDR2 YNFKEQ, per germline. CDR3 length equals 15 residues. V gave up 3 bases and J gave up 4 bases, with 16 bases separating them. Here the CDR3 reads CASSQVVTATYEQYF. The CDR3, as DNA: TGTGCCAGCAGCCAGGTTGTGACGGCAACATACGAGCAGTACTTC.

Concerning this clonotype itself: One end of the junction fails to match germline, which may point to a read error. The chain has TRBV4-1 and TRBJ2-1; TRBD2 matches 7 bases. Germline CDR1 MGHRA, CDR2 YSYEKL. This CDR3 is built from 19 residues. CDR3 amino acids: CASSQDRGGRARVCNEQFF. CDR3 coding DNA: TGCGCCAGCAGTCAAGACCGAGGAGGGAGGGCCAGGGTTTGCAATGAGCAGTTCTTT.

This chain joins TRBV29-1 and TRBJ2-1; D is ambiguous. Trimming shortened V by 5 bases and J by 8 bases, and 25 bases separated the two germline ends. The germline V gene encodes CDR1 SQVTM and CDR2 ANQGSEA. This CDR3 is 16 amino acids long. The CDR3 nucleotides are TGCAGCGTTCAGGCGACTGGGCCCCATTTAGTGGATGAGCAGTTCTTC. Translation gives CSVQATGPHLVDEQFF.

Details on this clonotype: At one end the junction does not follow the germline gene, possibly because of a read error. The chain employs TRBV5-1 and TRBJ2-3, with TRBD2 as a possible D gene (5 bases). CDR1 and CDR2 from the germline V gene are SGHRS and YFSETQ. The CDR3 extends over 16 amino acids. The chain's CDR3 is CTSSLEAARGTDTQYF. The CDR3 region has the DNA TGCACCAGCAGCTTGGAGGCAGCTCGGGGCACAGATACGCAGTATTTT.

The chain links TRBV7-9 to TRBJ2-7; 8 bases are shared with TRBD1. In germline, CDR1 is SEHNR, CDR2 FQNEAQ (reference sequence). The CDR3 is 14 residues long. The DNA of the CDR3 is TGTGCTAGAAGCACCGGACAGGGTTCGAACGAGCAGTACTTC. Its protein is CARSTGQGSNEQYF.

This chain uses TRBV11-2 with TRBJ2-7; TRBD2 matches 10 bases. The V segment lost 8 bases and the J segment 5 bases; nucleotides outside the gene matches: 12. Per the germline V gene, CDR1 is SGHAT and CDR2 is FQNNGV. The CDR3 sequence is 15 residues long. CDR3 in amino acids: CASALGASGSHEQYF. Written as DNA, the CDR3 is TGTGCCAGCGCCTTAGGAGCTAGCGGGAGCCACGAGCAGTACTTC. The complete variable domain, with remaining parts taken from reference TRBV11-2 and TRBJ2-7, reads EAGVAQSPRYKIIEKRQSVAFWCNPISGHATLYWYQQILGQGPKLLIQFQNNGVVDDSQLPKDRFSAERLKGVDSTLKIQPAKLEDSAVYLCASALGASGSHEQYFGPGTRLTVT.

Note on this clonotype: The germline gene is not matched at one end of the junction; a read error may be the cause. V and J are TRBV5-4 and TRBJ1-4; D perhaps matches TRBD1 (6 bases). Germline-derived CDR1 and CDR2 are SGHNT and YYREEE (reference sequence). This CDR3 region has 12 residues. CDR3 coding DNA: TGTGCCAGCAGCCCGAGGGGGGAAAAACTGTTATTC. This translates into CASSPRGEKLLF.

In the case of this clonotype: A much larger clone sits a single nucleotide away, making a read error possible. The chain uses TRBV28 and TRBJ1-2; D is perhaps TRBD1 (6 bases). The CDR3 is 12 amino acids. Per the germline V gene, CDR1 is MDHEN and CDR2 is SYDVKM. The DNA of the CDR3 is TGTGCCAGCGAAAATCAGGGGAATGGCTGCACCTTC. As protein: CASENQGNGCTF.

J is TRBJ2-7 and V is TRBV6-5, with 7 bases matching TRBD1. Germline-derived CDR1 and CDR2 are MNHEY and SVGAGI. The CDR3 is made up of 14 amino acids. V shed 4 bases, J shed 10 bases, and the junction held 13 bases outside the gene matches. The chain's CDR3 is CASSSSAEGGDQYF. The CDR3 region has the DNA TGTGCCAGCAGTTCTTCAGCGGAAGGGGGCGATCAGTACTTC.